Shown below are 20 T cell receptor beta chains from a single sample sequenced in a study of T cells in Graves' hyperthyroidism and ophthalmopathy. RNA transcripts gave rise to amplified TCR beta CDR3 regions. The HTBI set primed first-round TCR CDR3 RT-PCR. One entry per CDR3 protein, called by TCRdb with MiXCR from the multiplex PCR reads. The data contain 240,000 or so distinct CDR3 sequences, approximately 16% of them singletons. The sample comprised blood. These receptors were taken from a woman aged 18 to 35 with Graves' ophthalmopathy.

This clonotype was detected ten times or more. The chain couples TRBV28 to TRBJ2-4, with TRBD2 matching over 8 bases. Germline-derived CDR1 and CDR2 are MDHEN and SYDVKM. After removal of 4 bases from V and 3 bases from J, the junction contained 8 bases not matched to a gene. The CDR3 has 16 residues. In DNA form, the CDR3 reads TGTGCCAGCAGTTCAGGACTAGCATTAGGCAAAAACATTCAGTACTTC. Translating it yields CASSSGLALGKNIQYF.

The chain has TRBV19 and TRBJ1-1; D ambiguous. Trimming left V 1 base short and J 4 bases short, with 10 bases between. The germline CDR1 and CDR2 sequences are LNHDA and SQIVND (reference sequence). The CDR3 covers 14 residues. The DNA for the CDR3 is TGTGCCAGTAGTATAGCTTGGGCGCGCACTGAAGCTTTCTTT. Translation: CASSIAWARTEAFF.

This chain uses TRBV4-1 with TRBJ2-1; 7 nucleotides agree with TRBD1. Germline CDR1 reads MGHRA; CDR2 reads YSYEKL. The CDR3 length is 17 residues. V lost 0 bases and J lost 9; bases outside the gene matches: 14. The CDR3 region is CASSQDGRGRTWGEQFF. DNA for the CDR3: TGCGCCAGCAGCCAAGATGGTAGGGGGCGTACGTGGGGTGAGCAGTTCTTC.

The table lists this clonotype with many counts. The V gene is TRBV11-1, the J gene TRBJ1-1; maybe TRBD1 (5 bases). The V and J ends lost 1 base and 5 bases respectively, with 14 bases between them. The length of the CDR3 is 15 residues. Per the germline V gene, CDR1 is SGHAT and CDR2 is FQDESV (reference sequence). CDR3 sequence reads: CASSLGARVWTEAFF. CDR3 DNA: TGTGCCAGCAGCTTAGGTGCCAGGGTATGGACTGAAGCTTTCTTT.

There are many counts of this clonotype. The CDR3 region is CASTLLSAGGYSYNEQFF. Here the CDR3 DNA reads TGTGCCAGCACCCTATTATCGGCAGGGGGTTATTCCTACAATGAGCAGTTCTTC. The rearrangement links TRBV6-1 to TRBJ2-1, with 7 bases identical to TRBD1. Losses at the gene ends were 7 bases for V and 1 base for J; bases not matched to a gene: 16. Germline CDR1 reads MNHNS; CDR2 reads SASEGT. CDR3 length: 18 residues.

This clonotype was counted at least ten times. This chain joins TRBV20-1 and TRBJ2-7; D possibly uses TRBD1 or TRBD2 (5 bases each). From germline, CDR1 is DFQATT and CDR2 SNEGSKA (reference sequence). The CDR3 sequence is 14 residues long. The ends were cut back, 6 bases at V and 6 bases at J, with 21 bases in the middle. The CDR3 bases are TGCAGTGCCCGAAGCCAGGGTCCCGCGGGCGAGCAGTACTTC. As protein: CSARSQGPAGEQYF.

This clonotype was detected many times. CDR3 in amino acids: CASSRQDGEAFF. CDR3 coding DNA: TGTGCCAGCAGCCGCCAGGACGGTGAAGCTTTCTTT. This chain connects TRBV3-1 to TRBJ1-1, with D unclear. Germline V CDR1 and CDR2: LGHDT, YNNKEL (reference sequence). V was trimmed by 4 bases and J by 7 bases, leaving 10 bases between them. This CDR3 comprises 12 residues.

This clonotype has a handful of counts. A much more abundant neighbour one base away suggests this may be a read error. The chain has TRBV28 and TRBJ2-1; perhaps TRBD2 as D (5 bases). Between the trimmed V and J ends, which lost 4 bases and 10 bases, there was a span of 8 bases. The CDR3 contains 11 residues. CDR1 MDHEN and CDR2 SYDVKM come from the germline V gene. The DNA for the CDR3 is TGTGCCAGCAGTTCCGGGGTAGAGCAGTTCTTC. This translates into CASSSGVEQFF.

This clonotype was seen only a few times. A much larger clone differs from this one at a single base, so this may be a read error. The chain combines TRBV18 with TRBJ1-3; a weak D match, TRBD1 (5 bases). In germline, CDR1 is KGHSH, CDR2 LQKENI. This CDR3 is 12 amino acids long. CDR3 DNA: TGTGCCAGCTCACCTGGGGGAAACACCACATATTTT. Its protein is CASSPGGNTTYF.

This clonotype was observed at least ten times. The chain has TRBV28 and TRBJ1-1; 7 nucleotides agree with TRBD1. The J segment lost 8 bases and the V segment lost 3 bases, leaving 15 bases of the junction unmatched. This CDR3 spans 16 amino acids. Germline assignment: CDR1 MDHEN and CDR2 SYDVKM. CDR3 bases: TGTGCCAGCAGTTTGGGTTGGAGGGGGCTAGGGGCCGAAGCTTTCTTT. As protein: CASSLGWRGLGAEAFF.

This clonotype was picked up many times. The chain links TRBV5-1 to TRBJ2-2; tentatively, D is TRBD1 (6 bases). Deletions cut 4 bases from V and 3 bases from J, with 13 bases between. The CDR3 runs to 15 residues. Germline assignment: CDR1 SGHRS and CDR2 YFSETQ. CDR3 region: CASSEQGAYTGELFF. For the CDR3, the DNA is TGCGCCAGCAGCGAACAGGGAGCGTACACCGGGGAGCTGTTTTTT.

Many counts were recorded for this clonotype. The chain combines TRBV7-2 with TRBJ1-6, with D possibly matching TRBD1 (5 bases). CDR1 is SGHTA and CDR2 is FQGNSA in the germline V gene. This CDR3 has 16 amino acids. V was cut by 1 base and J by 7 bases, with 14 bases left in between. CDR3 DNA: TGTGCCAGCAGCTTAGGTGTCAGGGCTTCAAATTCACCCCTCCACTTT. It specifies CASSLGVRASNSPLHF. The variable domain in full, completed from reference TRBV7-2 and TRBJ1-6, reads GAGVSQSPSNKVTEKGKDVELRCDPISGHTALYWYRQSLGQGLEFLIYFQGNSAPDKSGLPSDRFSAERTGGSVSTLTIQRTQQEDSAVYLCASSLGVRASNSPLHFGNGTRLTVT.

This clonotype was seen at least ten times. The genes are TRBV20-1 and TRBJ2-7; 10 bases are a match to TRBD2. This CDR3 region has 12 residues. Germline trimming cut 4 bases from V and 7 bases from J; bases unmatched to any gene: 4. The germline V gene encodes CDR1 DFQATT and CDR2 SNEGSKA (reference sequence). The CDR3 DNA reads TGCAGTGCTAAGGCTAGCGGGAGTGAGCAGTACTTC. It yields the protein CSAKASGSEQYF.

The CDR3 here is CASTITSGLGGTQYF. CDR3 DNA sequence: TGTGCCAGTACCATCACTAGCGGCCTCGGCGGTACGCAGTATTTT. This chain uses TRBV19 with TRBJ2-3, with 8 nucleotides matching TRBD2. The CDR3 is 15 amino acids. V lost 7 bases, J lost 8 bases, and 14 bases stayed unmatched. CDR1 is LNHDA and CDR2 is SQIVND in the germline V gene (reference sequence).

This clonotype was seen ten or more times. This chain connects TRBV28 to TRBJ1-2, with D hard to call. This CDR3 region has 11 residues. CDR1 MDHEN and CDR2 SYDVKM come from the germline V gene. With 6 bases removed from V and 8 bases from J, the gap between germline ends came to 10 bases. CDR3 in DNA: TGTGCCAGCAGGATCTTCGGCGGCTACACCTTC. Translating it yields CASRIFGGYTF.

There are many counts of this clonotype. V usage is TRBV9 and J usage is TRBJ2-1, with 9 nucleotides matching TRBD2. This CDR3 region has 17 residues. The germline gives CDR1 SGDLS, CDR2 YYNGEE. Unmatched junction bases numbered 6, after V lost 0 bases and J lost 2 bases. For the CDR3, the DNA is TGTGCCAGCAGCGTAGGTGCTAGCGGGGTTGCCTACAATGAGCAGTTCTTC. Encoded protein: CASSVGASGVAYNEQFF.

The V gene is TRBV6-2 or TRBV6-3, the J gene TRBJ2-5; 10 nucleotides align to TRBD2. CDR3 length: 15 amino acids. Germline V gene data show CDR1 as MNHEY and CDR2 as SVGEGT. V lost 5 bases and J lost 3; bases outside the gene matches: 6. CDR3 DNA sequence: TGTGCCAGCAGTCCTAGCGGGAGAGAGAAAGAGACCCAGTACTTC. This gives the protein CASSPSGREKETQYF.

This clonotype occurred many times. This chain uses TRBV20-1 with TRBJ2-7, with 13 bases fitting TRBD2. CDR1 DFQATT and CDR2 SNEGSKA come from the germline V gene (reference sequence). There are 13 residues in the CDR3. V dropped 8 bases and J dropped 7; count of bases not matched to a gene: 8. CDR3 in amino acids: CSLPGLAGSEQYF. The CDR3, as DNA: TGCAGTCTTCCGGGACTAGCGGGGTCGGAGCAGTACTTC.

The V gene is TRBV28, the J gene TRBJ2-5; TRBD2 agrees at 16 bases. The V gene end was trimmed by 2 bases and the J gene end by 3 bases; junction bases not matched to a gene: 3. CDR1 is MDHEN, CDR2 SYDVKM, per germline. The CDR3 is made up of 17 amino acids. CDR3 residues: CASSLGTSGGAEETQYF. Written as DNA, the CDR3 is TGTGCCAGCAGTTTAGGGACTAGCGGGGGGGCGGAAGAGACCCAGTACTTC.

This clonotype was observed at least ten times. The chain carries TRBV30 and TRBJ2-1; weak D call: TRBD2 (6 bases). The CDR3 is made up of 13 amino acids. The V end was cut by 2 bases, the J end by 9 bases, with 14 bases between. The germline CDR1 and CDR2 sequences are GTSNPN and SVGIG (reference sequence). The CDR3 DNA is TGTGCCTGGAGTTTGTTGGAGGGGACTGAGCAGTTCTTC. Translating it yields CAWSLLEGTEQFF.